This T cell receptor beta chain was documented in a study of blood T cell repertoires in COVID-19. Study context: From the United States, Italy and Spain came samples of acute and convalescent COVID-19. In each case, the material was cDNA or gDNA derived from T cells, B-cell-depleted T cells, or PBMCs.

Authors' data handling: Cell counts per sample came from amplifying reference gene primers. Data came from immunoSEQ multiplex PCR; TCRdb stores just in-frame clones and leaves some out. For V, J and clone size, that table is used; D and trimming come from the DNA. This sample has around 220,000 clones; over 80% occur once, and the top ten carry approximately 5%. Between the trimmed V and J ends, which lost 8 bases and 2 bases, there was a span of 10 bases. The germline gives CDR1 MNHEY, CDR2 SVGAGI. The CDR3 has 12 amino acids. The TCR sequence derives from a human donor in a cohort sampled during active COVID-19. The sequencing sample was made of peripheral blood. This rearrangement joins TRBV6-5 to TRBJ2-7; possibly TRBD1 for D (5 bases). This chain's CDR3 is CASRLGPYEQYF. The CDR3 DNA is TGTGCCAGCCGATTGGGGCCCTACGAGCAGTACTTC.